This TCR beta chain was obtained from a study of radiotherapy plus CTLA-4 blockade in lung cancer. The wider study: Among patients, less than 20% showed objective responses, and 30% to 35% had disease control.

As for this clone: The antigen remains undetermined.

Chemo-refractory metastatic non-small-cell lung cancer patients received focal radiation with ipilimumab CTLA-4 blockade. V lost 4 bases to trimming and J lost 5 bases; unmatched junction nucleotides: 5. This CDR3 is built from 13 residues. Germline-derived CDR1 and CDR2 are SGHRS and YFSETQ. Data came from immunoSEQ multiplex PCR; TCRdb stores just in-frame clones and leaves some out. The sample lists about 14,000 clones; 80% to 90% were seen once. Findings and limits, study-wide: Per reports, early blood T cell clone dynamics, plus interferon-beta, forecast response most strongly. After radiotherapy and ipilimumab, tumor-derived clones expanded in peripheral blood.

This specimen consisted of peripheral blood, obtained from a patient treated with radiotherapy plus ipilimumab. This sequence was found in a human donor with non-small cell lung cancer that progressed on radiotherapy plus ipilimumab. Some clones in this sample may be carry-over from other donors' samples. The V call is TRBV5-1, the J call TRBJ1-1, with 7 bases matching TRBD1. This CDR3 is CASSPGQVTEAFF. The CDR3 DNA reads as TGCGCCAGCAGCCCCGGACAGGTTACTGAAGCTTTCTTT.